The 25 T cell receptor beta chains reported below all come from one sample, sequenced in a study of cytomegalovirus exposure and HLA in healthy donors. PCR was performed using 60 Vbeta and 13 Jbeta primers. Assay used: immunoSEQ multiplex PCR; TCRdb lists only in-frame clones, some missing. The sample has about 80,000 clones, approximately 80% seen once. Sequenced sample: PBMCs. The source of these receptors is a woman aged 50 to 60 in good health and CMV-seropositive.

The chain combines TRBV28 with TRBJ2-7; tentatively, D is TRBD2 (5 bases). This CDR3 is 14 amino acids long. The germline CDR1 and CDR2 sequences are MDHEN and SYDVKM. V was pared by 5 bases and J by 3 bases, with 14 bases between. CDR3 residues: CASSPGRSGYEQYV. In DNA form, the CDR3 reads TGTGCCAGCAGTCCTGGTAGAAGCGGCTACGAGCAGTACGTC.

This chain uses TRBV4-1 with TRBJ1-4, with D possibly matching TRBD1 (5 bases). Germline assignment: CDR1 MGHRA and CDR2 YSYEKL. Trimming took 2 bases from V and 8 from J, leaving 15 bases between them. This CDR3 has 15 amino acids. In nucleotides, the CDR3 is TGCGCCAGCAGCCAACCCCTAAAGGACAAAGAAAAACTGTTTTTT. It is translated as CASSQPLKDKEKLFF.

This clone was seen a handful of times. V is TRBV11-3 and J is TRBJ2-1, with D tentatively TRBD1 (5 bases). This CDR3 is built from 18 residues. V was trimmed by 0 bases and J by 8 bases, leaving 23 bases between them. Germline loops: CDR1 SGHNT, CDR2 YENEEA. In DNA form, the CDR3 reads TGTGCCAGCAGCTTAGACTACAGGTCTGCCAAGTCTAATCATGAGCAGTTCTTC. Its translation: CASSLDYRSAKSNHEQFF.

The chain joins TRBV30 to TRBJ1-3; D is possibly TRBD1 (5 bases). Trimming removed 0 bases at V and 3 bases at J, with 12 bases between. The germline V gene encodes CDR1 GTSNPN and CDR2 SVGIG (reference sequence). The CDR3 is made up of 15 amino acids. In DNA form, the CDR3 reads TGTGCCTGGAGTGTACGTGGGGGGATTGGAAACACCATATATTTT. Its protein product is CAWSVRGGIGNTIYF.

In this sample, this clone turned up once. V usage is TRBV6-1 and J usage is TRBJ2-7; D remains unclear. The CDR3 loop spans 12 amino acids. From germline, CDR1 is MNHNS and CDR2 SASEGT. V dropped 3 bases and J dropped 7 bases, with 10 bases sitting between them. The CDR3 loop is CASSEEWGEQYV. CDR3 sequence (DNA): TGTGCCAGCAGTGAGGAGTGGGGAGAGCAGTACGTC.

This sequence joins TRBV11-3 and TRBJ2-7, with TRBD1 matching 8 bases. Per germline, CDR1 SGHNT and CDR2 YENEEA. The trim removed 4 bases at V and 2 bases at J, leaving 4 bases unmatched. The CDR3 is 14 residues long. For the CDR3, the DNA is TGTGCCAGCAGCTCCGGACAGGGAGCCTACGAGCAGTACGTC. Its protein is CASSSGQGAYEQYV.

As for this clone: Its ends do not fully match the called genes, so a read error is possible. The chain couples TRBV7-9 to TRBJ2-7, with a tentative D call TRBD2 (6 bases). CDR1 and CDR2 from the germline V gene are SEHNR and FQNEAQ (reference sequence). The CDR3 runs 16 residues. The CDR3: CSSSLSGGGDLYEQYF. CDR3 sequence (DNA): TGTTCCAGCAGCCTATCCGGAGGCGGGGACCTCTACGAGCAGTACTTC.

The J gene is TRBJ1-6, the V gene TRBV21-1. TRBV21-1 is termed a pseudogene. The CDR3 extends over 18 amino acids. CDR3 residues: CASTQCGGFKSYNSPLHF. The CDR3 DNA follows: TGTGCCAGCACCCAGTGTGGGGGGTTTAAGTCCTATAATTCACCCCTCCACTTT.

The chain has TRBV6-1 and TRBJ1-2, with D perhaps matching TRBD1 (5 bases). In germline, CDR1 is MNHNS, CDR2 SASEGT. The V end lost 0 bases, the J end lost 4 bases, and 9 bases lay between the germline ends. The CDR3 covers 14 residues. The CDR3 region is CASSEAGGFYGYTF. For the CDR3, the DNA is TGTGCCAGCAGTGAAGCTGGGGGGTTCTATGGCTACACCTTC.

The chain joins TRBV5-6 to TRBJ1-5, with 7 positions matching TRBD1. Germline CDR1 reads SGHDT; CDR2 reads YYEEEE. Trimming removed 3 bases from V and 6 bases from J; junction bases left unmatched: 9. CDR3 length: 15 amino acids. CDR3 region: CASSSGTAIAQPQHF. In DNA, the CDR3 is TGTGCCAGCAGCTCGGGGACAGCGATCGCTCAGCCCCAGCATTTT.

The rearrangement joins TRBV5-6 to TRBJ1-2, with 7 bases matching TRBD1. The ends lost 4 bases at V and 2 bases at J; junction bases unmatched: 5. The CDR3 length is 14 residues. Per the germline V gene, CDR1 is SGHDT and CDR2 is YYEEEE. CDR3 DNA: TGTGCCAGCAGCCTGGGACAGCCGAACTATGGCTACACCTTC. Translated, it gives CASSLGQPNYGYTF.

This chain links TRBV28 with TRBJ1-2; TRBD1 matches at 9 bases. The germline V gene encodes CDR1 MDHEN and CDR2 SYDVKM. The CDR3 is 15 residues long. The V and J ends lost 5 bases and 3 bases, in that order; junction bases with no gene match: 7. CDR3 bases: TGTGCCAGCAGTACAACAGGGGGCGCGGACTATGGCTACACCTTC. This gives the protein CASSTTGGADYGYTF.

The rearrangement links TRBV9 to TRBJ2-3; TRBD1 aligns across 7 bases. V trimming: 3 bases; J trimming: 1 base; junction bases outside the gene matches: 5. Germline loops: CDR1 SGDLS, CDR2 YYNGEE. The CDR3 covers 15 residues. CDR3 amino acids: CASSGNGQGTDTQYF. The CDR3 coding sequence is TGTGCCAGCAGCGGAAACGGACAGGGCACAGATACGCAGTATTTT.

The chain carries TRBV27 and TRBJ2-3; 9 bases fit TRBD2. V gave up 6 bases and J gave up 4 bases; unmatched junction bases: 11. Germline V lookup: CDR1 MNHEY, CDR2 SMNVEV (reference sequence). There are 16 residues in the CDR3. The CDR3 DNA is TGTGCCAGCAGCTCGGGGCTAGCGGGGCTGTCAGATACGCAGTATTTT. Residues: CASSSGLAGLSDTQYF.

This sequence joins TRBV7-3 and TRBJ2-5; TRBD1 agrees at 10 bases. With V trimmed by 5 bases and J by 1 base, 4 bases remained unmatched. Germline V gene sequence: CDR1 SGHTA, CDR2 FQGTGA. The CDR3 has 15 amino acids. DNA for the CDR3: TGTGCCAGCAGCACGGGACAGGGGACCCAAGAGACCCAGTACTTC. Amino acid sequence: CASSTGQGTQETQYF.

This chain joins TRBV6-1 and TRBJ1-4; D unresolved. The V end was cut by 3 bases, the J end by 7 bases, with 12 bases between. The CDR3 loop spans 14 amino acids. Germline values: CDR1 MNHNS, CDR2 SASEGT. This CDR3 is CASSDPGPPEKLFF. The CDR3 nucleotides read TGTGCCAGCAGTGACCCGGGTCCACCTGAAAAACTGTTTTTT.

This chain uses TRBV7-6 with TRBJ2-5; 14 bases match TRBD2. The V gene's germline CDR1 is SGHVS and CDR2 FNYEAQ. V lost 2 bases to trimming and J lost 4 bases; unmatched junction nucleotides: 3. The CDR3 consists of 16 residues. The DNA of the CDR3 is TGTGCCAGCAGCTTATTGGGACTAGCGGGAGTAGAGACCCAGTACTTC. This encodes CASSLLGLAGVETQYF.

The chain has TRBV19 and TRBJ1-4, with a tentative D call TRBD1 (6 bases). This CDR3 contains 13 residues. V was shortened by 10 bases and J by 7 bases, with 16 bases between the two germline ends. Germline V CDR1 and CDR2: LNHDA, SQIVND (reference sequence). Here the CDR3 DNA reads TGTGCCACAACAGGGATCTCAGGTGAAAAACTGTTTTTT. Its protein product is CATTGISGEKLFF.

The chain joins TRBV7-9 to TRBJ2-1; the D gene is possibly TRBD2 (5 bases). V was shortened by 4 bases and J by 4 bases, with 11 bases between the two germline ends. The germline V gene encodes CDR1 SEHNR and CDR2 FQNEAQ (reference sequence). The CDR3 spans 14 residues. For the CDR3, the DNA is TGTGCCAGCAGCTACCGGGGTACTTACAATGAGCAGTTCTTC. The encoded protein is CASSYRGTYNEQFF.

This clone was seen once. This chain links TRBV19 with TRBJ2-1, with D unresolved. V gave up 8 bases and J gave up 9 bases, with 17 bases separating them. Per the germline V gene, CDR1 is LNHDA and CDR2 is SQIVND (reference sequence). The CDR3 covers 13 residues. The CDR3 bases are TGTGCCAGTGCAAAGTTCGGTTCGCTTGAGCAGTTCTTC. Translated: CASAKFGSLEQFF.

V gene TRBV7-3 combines with J gene TRBJ2-1, with 11 bases lining up with TRBD2. The V gene's germline CDR1 is SGHTA and CDR2 FQGTGA. This CDR3 spans 17 amino acids. The ends lost 5 bases at V and 2 bases at J; junction bases unmatched: 8. For the CDR3, the DNA is TGTGCCAGCAGCGCCTCTAGCGGGGGGACTACCTACAATGAGCAGTTCTTC. This gives the protein CASSASSGGTTYNEQFF.

The chain uses TRBV2 and TRBJ2-1; a possible D gene is TRBD2 (6 bases). The V end was cut by 4 bases, the J end by 1 base, with 11 bases between. In germline, CDR1 is SNHLY, CDR2 FYNNEI. The CDR3 extends over 15 amino acids. CDR3 nucleotides: TGTGCCAGCAGTGGGGACTTCCCATCCTACAATGAGCAGTTCTTC. It yields the protein CASSGDFPSYNEQFF.

The rearrangement links TRBV10-3 to TRBJ2-3; 7 positions agree with TRBD2. Trimming cost V 6 bases and J 1 base; bases outside gene matches: 13. CDR3 length: 17 residues. Germline V gives CDR1 ENHRY, CDR2 SYGVKD. This chain's CDR3 is CAISQGFSSGRTDTQYF. The CDR3 DNA is TGTGCCATCAGCCAAGGGTTCTCTAGCGGCCGCACAGATACGCAGTATTTT.

The genes are TRBV5-1 and TRBJ2-2; 12 bases are shared with TRBD2. With V trimmed by 4 bases and J by 1 base, 11 bases remained unmatched. Germline CDR1 and CDR2: SGHRS and YFSETQ. CDR3 size: 19 residues. The CDR3 sequence: CASSLLPSGRARNTGELFF. In DNA form, the CDR3 reads TGCGCCAGCAGCCTTCTGCCTAGCGGGAGGGCAAGGAACACCGGGGAGCTGTTTTTT.

The V and J genes are TRBV29-1 and TRBJ2-7, with 10 bases aligning to TRBD1. Trimming at V came to 6 bases and at J to 4 bases, leaving 0 bases not matched to a gene. Germline lookup yields CDR1 SQVTM and CDR2 ANQGSEA. There are 11 residues in the CDR3. The CDR3 loop is CSVDRGYEQYV. The CDR3 DNA is TGCAGCGTGGACAGGGGGTACGAGCAGTACGTC.